This T cell receptor beta chain derives from a study of cytomegalovirus exposure and HLA in healthy donors. For the study at large: Earlier sequencing of 150 million to 200 million T cells yielded 90 million to 140 million unique TCR beta sequences. The study's findings and limits: Immune exposure data for these donors was limited to CMV serostatus.

The PCR used 60 Vbeta and 13 Jbeta primers. The repertoire was sequenced with immunoSEQ multiplex PCR; TCRdb's copy has only in-frame clones and lacks some. Altogether roughly 120,000 clones are present, about 80% being singletons, with the ten largest covering about 2.5%. About this clone itself: The antigen is not known.

V was shortened by 0 bases and J by 6 bases, with 13 bases between the two germline ends. The CDR3 runs to 15 residues. Germline lookup yields CDR1 SGDLS and CDR2 YYNGEE. Sequenced sample: PBMCs. The sequence was collected from a man aged 25 to 40 in good health and CMV-seronegative. V gene TRBV9 combines with J gene TRBJ2-1; possible D gene TRBD2, 5 bases. CDR3 in amino acids: CASSVVGLAGNEQFF. The CDR3 bases are TGTGCCAGCAGCGTAGTAGGTCTAGCCGGCAATGAGCAGTTCTTC.